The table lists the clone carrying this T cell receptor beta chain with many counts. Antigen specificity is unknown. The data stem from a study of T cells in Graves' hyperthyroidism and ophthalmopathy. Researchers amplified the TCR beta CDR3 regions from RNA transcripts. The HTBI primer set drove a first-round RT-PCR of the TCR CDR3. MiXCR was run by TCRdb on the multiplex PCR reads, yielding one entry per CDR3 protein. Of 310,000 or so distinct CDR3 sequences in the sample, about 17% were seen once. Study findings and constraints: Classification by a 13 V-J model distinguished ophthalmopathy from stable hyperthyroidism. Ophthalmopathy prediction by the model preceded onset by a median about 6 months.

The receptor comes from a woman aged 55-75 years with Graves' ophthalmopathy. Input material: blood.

The CDR3 loop reads CASSPSSVPVKNGYTF. CDR3 bases: TGTGCCAGCTCACCCTCATCCGTTCCGGTAAAAAATGGCTACACCTTC. The rearrangement joins TRBV18 to TRBJ1-2, with no clear D. This CDR3 spans 16 amino acids. Trimming shortened V by 3 bases and J by 6 bases, and 20 bases separated the two germline ends. Germline CDR1 and CDR2: KGHSH and LQKENI. The full variable domain, completed using reference TRBV18 and TRBJ1-2, is NAGVMQNPRHLVRRRGQEARLRCSPMKGHSHVYWYRQLPEEGLKFMVYLQKENIIDESGMPKERFSAEFPKEGPSILRIQQVVRGDSAAYFCASSPSSVPVKNGYTFGSGTRLTVV.